This record concerns one T cell receptor beta chain sequence. The authors' processing: Reference gene primer amplification in the assay estimated nucleated cell counts. Clones were read by immunoSEQ multiplex PCR, and TCRdb kept only the in-frame ones, dropping some. That table furnishes V, J and clone size, whereas the DNA furnished D and trimming. The sample shows roughly 48,000 clones, approximately 90% of them seen only once. Trimming pared 4 bases from V and 0 bases from J, leaving 5 bases between. Germline CDR1 SGDLS, CDR2 YYNGEE. There are 14 residues in the CDR3. The record originates from a study of blood T cell repertoires in COVID-19. Study summary: Sites in the United States, Italy and Spain provided acute and convalescent COVID-19 samples. Sample material is recorded as cDNA or gDNA derived from T cells, B-cell-depleted T cells, or PBMCs.

The source of this sequence is a woman older than 75 with acute or convalescent COVID-19. The sample taken for sequencing was peripheral blood. The chain joins TRBV9 to TRBJ1-6; D gene uncertain. CDR3 loop: CASSPGSYNSPLHF. As DNA, the CDR3 is TGTGCCAGCAGCCCAGGCTCCTATAATTCACCCCTCCACTTT.